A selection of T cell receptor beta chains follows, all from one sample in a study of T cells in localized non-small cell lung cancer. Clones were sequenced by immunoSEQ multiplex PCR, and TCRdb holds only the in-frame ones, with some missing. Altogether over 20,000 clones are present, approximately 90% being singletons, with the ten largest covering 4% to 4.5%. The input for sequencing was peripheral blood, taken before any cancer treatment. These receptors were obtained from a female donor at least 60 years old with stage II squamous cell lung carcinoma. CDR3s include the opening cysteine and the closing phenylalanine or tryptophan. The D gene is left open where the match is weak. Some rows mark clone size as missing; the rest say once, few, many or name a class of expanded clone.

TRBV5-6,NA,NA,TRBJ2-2,TGTGCCAGCAGCCCTGAGACCGGACTAAACACCGGGGAGCTGTTTTTT,CASSPETGLNTGELFF
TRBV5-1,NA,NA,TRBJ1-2,TGCGCCAGCAGCGACCAGGGGAAGAGTGGCTACACCTTC,CASSDQGKSGYTF
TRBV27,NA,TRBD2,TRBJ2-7,TGTGCCAGCAGCCCCGGGACTAGCGGTAACTACGAGCAGTACTTC,CASSPGTSGNYEQYF
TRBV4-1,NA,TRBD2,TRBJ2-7,TGCGCCAGCAGCCAGAGTATTCTAGCGGGGGTGGGGGCCTACGAGCAGTACTTC,CASSQSILAGVGAYEQYF
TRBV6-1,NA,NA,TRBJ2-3,TGTGCCAGCAGTGAAGCTCGACAGGCTGGCACAGATACGCAGTATTTT,CASSEARQAGTDTQYF
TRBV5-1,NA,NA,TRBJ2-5,TGCGCCAGCAGCTTGGGTACAGGGACTCGTGAGACCCAGTACTTC,CASSLGTGTRETQYF
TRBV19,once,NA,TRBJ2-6,TGTGCCAGTAGTATGGGCAGGAACTCTGGGGCCAACGTCCTGACTTTC,CASSMGRNSGANVLTF
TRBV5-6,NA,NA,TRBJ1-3,TGTGCCAGCAGCTTGGGCCCGGTTCCCTCTGGAAACACCATATATTTT,CASSLGPVPSGNTIYF
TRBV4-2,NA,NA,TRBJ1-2,TGTGCCAGCAGCCAATACGAGGGACCAGTACCCTATGGCTACACCTTC,CASSQYEGPVPYGYTF
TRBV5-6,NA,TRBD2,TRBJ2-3,TGTGCCAGCAGCTTGGGACTAGCGGGAGGTGATACGCAGTATTTT,CASSLGLAGGDTQYF
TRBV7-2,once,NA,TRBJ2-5,TGTGCCAGCAGCTTAGAACCAGGGGCCTTGACCCAGTACTTC,CASSLEPGALTQYF
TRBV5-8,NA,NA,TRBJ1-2,TGTGCCAGCAGCCCTCGCTACCCACGGGGCTATGGCTACACCTTC,CASSPRYPRGYGYTF
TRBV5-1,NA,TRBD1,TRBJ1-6,TGCGCCAGCAGCCTACAGGGGCCGGATTCACCCCTCCACTTT,CASSLQGPDSPLHF
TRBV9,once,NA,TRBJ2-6,TGTGCCAGCAGCTTCCGACCGAACTCTGGGGCCAACGTCCTGACTTTC,CASSFRPNSGANVLTF
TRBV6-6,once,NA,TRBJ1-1,TGTGCCGGAGGGCCGAACACTGAAGCTTTCTTT,CAGGPNTEAFF
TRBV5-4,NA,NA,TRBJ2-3,TGTGCCAGCAGCGCGCCGGGGACAAGTAGGGATACGCAGTATTTT,CASSAPGTSRDTQYF
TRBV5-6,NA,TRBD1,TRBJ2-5,TGTGCCAGCAGCTTGGAGACAGGGGGCCAAGAGACCCAGTACTTC,CASSLETGGQETQYF